Here is one T cell receptor beta chain with its context. One base away lies a much larger clone, so this may be a sequencing read error. Preparation of the TCRbeta library was carried out with unique molecular identifiers. TCRdb re-called the PCR reads with MiXCR, one entry per CDR3 protein. Among roughly 500,000 distinct CDR3 sequences listed, approximately 12% were seen once. The CDR3 contains 15 residues. V gave up 5 bases and J gave up 3 bases; unmatched junction bases: 4. CDR1 and CDR2 (germline): LNHNV, YYDKDF (reference sequence). This sample is drawn from a study of T-cell reconstitution after alpha-beta-depleted transplantation in children.

Sequenced here: PBMCs from the stem cell graft donor, sampled from the stem cell graft. The chain carries TRBV15 and TRBJ2-1, with 10 nucleotides matching TRBD2. This receptor was obtained from a human donor who donated a stem cell graft to a child with combined immunodeficiency. CDR3 in DNA: TGTGCCACCAGCCTAGCGGGAGAGTGCTACAATGAGCAGTTCTTC. Translated, it gives CATSLAGECYNEQFF. The full variable domain, its missing parts supplied by reference TRBV15 and TRBJ2-1, is DAMVIQNPRYQVTQFGKPVTLSCSQTLNHNVMYWYQQKSSQAPKLLFHYYDKDFNNEADTPDNFQSRRPNTSFCFLDIRSPGLGDTAMYLCATSLAGECYNEQFFGPGTRLTVL.